This T cell receptor (beta chain) comes out of a study of blood T cell repertoires in COVID-19. Study-level background: Sources were T cells, B-cell-depleted T cells, or PBMCs; the material itself was cDNA or gDNA.

With 2 bases removed from V and 1 base from J, the gap between germline ends came to 6 bases. CDR1 and CDR2 from the germline V gene are MNHNY and SVGAGI (reference sequence). The CDR3 sequence is 14 residues long. The Seattle patients joined while their infection was active and were tracked longitudinally afterward. This clone was seen only a few times. Repertoires were generated with immunoSEQ multiplex PCR, while TCRdb's copy carries only in-frame clones and drops some. The sample lists around 230,000 clones; just over 85% were seen once. The chain links TRBV6-6 to TRBJ2-1; a possible D gene is TRBD2 (6 bases). The receptor was derived from a man aged 50 or older with COVID-19, enrolled during active disease. Sequencing was carried out using peripheral blood. The CDR3 spells CASSYSGSYNEQFF. DNA for the CDR3: TGTGCCAGCAGTTACAGCGGGTCCTACAATGAGCAGTTCTTC.